The 8 T cell receptor beta chains reported below all come from one sample, sequenced in a study of blood T cell repertoires in COVID-19. Sequenced by immunoSEQ multiplex PCR; TCRdb stores in-frame clones only, minus some. The data contain around 400,000 clones, 88% of them singletons. The sample comprised PBMCs or T cells enriched from blood (not recorded which). The receptor source for this set is a woman aged 18-35 years who had been exposed to COVID-19.

The gene calls are TRBV6-6 and TRBJ1-2; TRBD1 agrees at 7 bases. The junction had 12 bases not matched to a gene; V was cut back by 5 bases and J by 6 bases. Germline V gene sequence: CDR1 MNHNY, CDR2 SVGAGI (reference sequence). CDR3 length: 15 amino acids. This CDR3 is CASSPRGGQGDGYTF. The CDR3 DNA sequence: TGTGCCAGCAGTCCCCGAGGAGGCCAGGGGGATGGCTACACCTTC.

DNA of the CDR3: TGTGCCAGCAGCCCCCTGCCCGGGACTAAGGGGACCGGGGAGCTGTTTTTT. It codes for CASSPLPGTKGTGELFF. The rearrangement uses TRBV11-2 and TRBJ2-2; 7 nucleotides match TRBD2. The V gene's germline CDR1 is SGHAT and CDR2 FQNNGV. This CDR3 region has 17 residues. With 5 bases clipped from V and 5 bases from J, the junction kept 14 bases outside the gene matches.

This clone has more than one count but fewer than ten. The rearrangement uses TRBV14 and TRBJ2-1, with a tentative D call TRBD2 (5 bases). The CDR3 runs to 15 residues. The germline CDR1 and CDR2 sequences are SGHDN and FVKESK. Trimming cost V 4 bases and J 0 bases, with 10 bases left between them. CDR3 nucleotide sequence: TGTGCCAGCAGCCGTACGGGGAGCTCCTACAATGAGCAGTTCTTC. Its protein product is CASSRTGSSYNEQFF.

The chain links TRBV25-1 to TRBJ1-4, with TRBD1 identical over 11 bases. CDR1 is MGHDK and CDR2 is SYGVNS in the germline V gene. J was trimmed by 7 bases and V by 9 bases; bases with no gene match: 7. The length of the CDR3 is 14 residues. The DNA for the CDR3 is TGTGCCAGTGCTGGGACAGGGGGTGGTGAAAAACTGTTTTTT. Translated: CASAGTGGGEKLFF.

This clone showed up just a few times. The chain links TRBV2 to TRBJ2-5; 8 nucleotides line up with TRBD2. CDR1 and CDR2 (germline): SNHLY, FYNNEI. The CDR3 consists of 14 residues. V lost 8 bases, J lost 4 bases, and 9 bases stayed unmatched. The CDR3 coding sequence is TGTGCCAGCGTCCAGCGGGAGTTGGGAGAGACCCAGTACTTC. Encoded protein: CASVQRELGETQYF.

This chain uses TRBV28 with TRBJ2-1; 9 bases agree with TRBD1. J was trimmed by 7 bases and V by 7 bases; bases with no gene match: 8. The CDR3 consists of 14 residues. Germline CDR1 and CDR2: MDHEN and SYDVKM. Written as DNA, the CDR3 is TGTGCCAGCACCACAGGGGGCGCGTGGAATGAGCAGTTCTTC. It translates to CASTTGGAWNEQFF.

The chain joins TRBV24-1 to TRBJ2-3; tentatively, D is TRBD1 (5 bases). V gave up 3 bases and J gave up 3 bases, with 18 bases separating them. The CDR3 spans 17 residues. In germline, CDR1 is KGHDR, CDR2 SFDVKD. Here the CDR3 reads CATSDPPPWGGTDTQYF. The DNA for the CDR3 is TGTGCCACCAGTGATCCCCCTCCGTGGGGCGGTACAGATACGCAGTATTTT.

V and J are TRBV27 and TRBJ1-2; no definite D call. The germline CDR1 and CDR2 sequences are MNHEY and SMNVEV (reference sequence). The CDR3 has 15 amino acids. V shed 6 bases and J shed 6 bases, with 20 bases lying between them. The CDR3 DNA reads TGTGCCAGCAGACTGTCTGCCCGCCTCGTTGATGGCTACACCTTC. As protein: CASRLSARLVDGYTF.